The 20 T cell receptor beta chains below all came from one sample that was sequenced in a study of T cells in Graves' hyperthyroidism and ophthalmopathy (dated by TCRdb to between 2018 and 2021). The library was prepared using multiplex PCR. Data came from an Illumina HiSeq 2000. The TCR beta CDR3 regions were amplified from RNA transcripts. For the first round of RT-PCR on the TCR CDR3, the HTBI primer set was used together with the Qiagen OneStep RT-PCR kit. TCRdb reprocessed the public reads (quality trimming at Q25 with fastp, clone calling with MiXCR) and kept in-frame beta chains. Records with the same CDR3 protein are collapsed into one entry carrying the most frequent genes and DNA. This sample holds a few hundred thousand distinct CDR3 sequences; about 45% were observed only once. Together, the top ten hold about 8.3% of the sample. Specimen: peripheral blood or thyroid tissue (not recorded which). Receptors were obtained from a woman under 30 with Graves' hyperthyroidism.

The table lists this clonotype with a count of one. The CDR3 coding sequence is TGTGCCAGCAGCTTGGCGCAGCAATATGGCTACACCTTC. As protein: CASSLAQQYGYTF. The J gene is TRBJ1-2, the V gene TRBV7-9; D ambiguous. Germline CDR1 is SEHNR and CDR2 is FQNEAQ (reference sequence). The CDR3 extends over 13 amino acids. The V gene lost 3 bases and the J gene lost 5 bases, with 10 bases spanning the gap.

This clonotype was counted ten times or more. CDR3 loop: CAISVSGLSEAFF. The CDR3 nucleotides read TGTGCCATCAGTGTATCAGGGTTGAGTGAAGCTTTCTTT. V gene TRBV10-3 combines with J gene TRBJ1-1; a possible D gene is TRBD1 (5 bases). The germline CDR1 and CDR2 sequences are ENHRY and SYGVKD. V lost 4 bases, J lost 7 bases, and 13 bases lay in between. CDR3 length equals 13 residues.

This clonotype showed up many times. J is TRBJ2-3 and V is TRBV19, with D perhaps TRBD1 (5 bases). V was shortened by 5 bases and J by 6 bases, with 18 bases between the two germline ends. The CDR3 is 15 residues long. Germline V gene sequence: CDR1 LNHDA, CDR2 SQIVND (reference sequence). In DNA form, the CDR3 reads TGTGCCAGTAGTGTATCAGGGAACGTGAGGGATACGCAGTATTTT. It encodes CASSVSGNVRDTQYF.

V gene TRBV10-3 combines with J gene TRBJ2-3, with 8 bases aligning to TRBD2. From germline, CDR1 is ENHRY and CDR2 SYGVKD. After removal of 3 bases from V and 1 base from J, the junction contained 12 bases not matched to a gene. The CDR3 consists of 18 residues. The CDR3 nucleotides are TGTGCCATCAGTGATCGCGGGACTAGACCACCTGGCACAGATACGCAGTATTTT. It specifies CAISDRGTRPPGTDTQYF.

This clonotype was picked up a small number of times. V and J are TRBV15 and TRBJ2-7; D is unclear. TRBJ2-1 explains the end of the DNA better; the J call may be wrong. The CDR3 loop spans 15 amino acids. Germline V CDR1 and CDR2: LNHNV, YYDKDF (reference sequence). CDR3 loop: CATSRVYAQYNEQFF. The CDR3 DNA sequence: TGTGCCACCAGCAGAGTATATGCGCAATACAATGAGCAGTTCTTC.

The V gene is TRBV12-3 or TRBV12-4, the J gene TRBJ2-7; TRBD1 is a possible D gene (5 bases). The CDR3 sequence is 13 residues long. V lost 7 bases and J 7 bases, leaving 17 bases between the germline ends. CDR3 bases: TGTGCCAGCACCATCCGGGCCCAGGGAGAGCAGTACTTC. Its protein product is CASTIRAQGEQYF.

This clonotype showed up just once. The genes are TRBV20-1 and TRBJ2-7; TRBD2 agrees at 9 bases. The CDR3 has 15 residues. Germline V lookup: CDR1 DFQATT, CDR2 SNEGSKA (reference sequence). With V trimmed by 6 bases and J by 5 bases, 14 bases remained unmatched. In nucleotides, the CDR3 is TGCAGTGCCAGTAACCAAGCGGGAGGTAGAGACGAGCAGTACTTC. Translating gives CSASNQAGGRDEQYF.

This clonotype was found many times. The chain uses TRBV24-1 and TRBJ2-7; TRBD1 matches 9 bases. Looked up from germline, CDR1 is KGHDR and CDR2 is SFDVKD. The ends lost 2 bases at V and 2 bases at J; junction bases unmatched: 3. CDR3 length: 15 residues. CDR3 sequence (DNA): TGTGCCACCAGTGATTCCGGGACAGGGCCCTACGAGCAGTACTTC. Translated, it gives CATSDSGTGPYEQYF.

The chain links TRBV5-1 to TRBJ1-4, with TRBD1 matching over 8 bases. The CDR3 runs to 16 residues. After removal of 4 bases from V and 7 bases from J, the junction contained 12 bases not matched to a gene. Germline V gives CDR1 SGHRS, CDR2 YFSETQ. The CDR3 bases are TGCGCCAGCAGCCCGTGCACCGGGACAGGCGGTGAAAAACTGTTTTTT. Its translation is CASSPCTGTGGEKLFF. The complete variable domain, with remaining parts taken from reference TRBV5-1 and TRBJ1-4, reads KAGVTQTPRYLIKTRGQQVTLSCSPISGHRSVSWYQQTPGQGLQFLFEYFSETQRNKGNFPGRFSGRQFSNSRSEMNVSTLELGDSALYLCASSPCTGTGGEKLFFGSGTQLSVL.

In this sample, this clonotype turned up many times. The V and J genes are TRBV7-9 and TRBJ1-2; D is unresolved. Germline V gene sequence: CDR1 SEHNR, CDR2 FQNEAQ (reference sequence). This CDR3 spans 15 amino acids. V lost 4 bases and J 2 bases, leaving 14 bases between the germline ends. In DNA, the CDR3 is TGTGCCAGCAGCTCCGGACTGAGTATCAACTATGGCTACACCTTC. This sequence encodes CASSSGLSINYGYTF.

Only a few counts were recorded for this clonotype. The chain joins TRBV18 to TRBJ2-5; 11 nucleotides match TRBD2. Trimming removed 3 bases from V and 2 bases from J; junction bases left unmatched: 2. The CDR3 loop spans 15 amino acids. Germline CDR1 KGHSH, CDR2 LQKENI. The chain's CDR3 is CASSPTSGKQETQYF. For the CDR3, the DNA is TGTGCCAGCTCACCGACTAGCGGGAAGCAAGAGACCCAGTACTTC.

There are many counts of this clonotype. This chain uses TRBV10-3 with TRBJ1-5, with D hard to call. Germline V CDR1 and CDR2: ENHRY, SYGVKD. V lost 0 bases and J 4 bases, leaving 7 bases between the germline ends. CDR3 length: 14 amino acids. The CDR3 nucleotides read TGTGCCATCAGTGAGTCGAGCCGTAATCAGCCCCAGCATTTT. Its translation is CAISESSRNQPQHF.

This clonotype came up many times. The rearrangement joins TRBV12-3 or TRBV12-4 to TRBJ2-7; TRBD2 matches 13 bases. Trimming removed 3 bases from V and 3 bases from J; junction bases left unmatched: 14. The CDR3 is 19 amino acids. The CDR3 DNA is TGTGCCAGCAGTTTCTGCCCTTCGGGACTAGCGGGGTGTGACTACGAGCAGTACTTC. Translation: CASSFCPSGLAGCDYEQYF.

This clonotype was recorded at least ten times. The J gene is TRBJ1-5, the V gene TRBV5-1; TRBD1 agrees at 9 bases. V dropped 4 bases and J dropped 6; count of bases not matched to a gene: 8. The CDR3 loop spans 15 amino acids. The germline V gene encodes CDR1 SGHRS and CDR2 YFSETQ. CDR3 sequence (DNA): TGCGCCAGCAGCGTGGGACAGGGAGCGGGTCAGCCCCAGCATTTT. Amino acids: CASSVGQGAGQPQHF. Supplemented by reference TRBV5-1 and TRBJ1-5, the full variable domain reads KAGVTQTPRYLIKTRGQQVTLSCSPISGHRSVSWYQQTPGQGLQFLFEYFSETQRNKGNFPGRFSGRQFSNSRSEMNVSTLELGDSALYLCASSVGQGAGQPQHFGDGTRLSIL.

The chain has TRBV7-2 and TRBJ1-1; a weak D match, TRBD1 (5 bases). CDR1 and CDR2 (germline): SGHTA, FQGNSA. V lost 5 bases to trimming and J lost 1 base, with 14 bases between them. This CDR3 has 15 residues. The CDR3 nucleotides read TGTGCCAGCAGCCCCCTCAGGGCCCCGAACACTGAAGCTTTCTTT. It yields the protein CASSPLRAPNTEAFF.

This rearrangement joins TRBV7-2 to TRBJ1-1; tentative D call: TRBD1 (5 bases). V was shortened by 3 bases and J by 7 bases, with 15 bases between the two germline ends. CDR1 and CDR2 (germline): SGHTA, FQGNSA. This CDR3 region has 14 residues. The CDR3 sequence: CASSLGLGYNEAFF. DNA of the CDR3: TGTGCCAGCAGCTTGGGACTAGGCTACAATGAAGCTTTCTTT.

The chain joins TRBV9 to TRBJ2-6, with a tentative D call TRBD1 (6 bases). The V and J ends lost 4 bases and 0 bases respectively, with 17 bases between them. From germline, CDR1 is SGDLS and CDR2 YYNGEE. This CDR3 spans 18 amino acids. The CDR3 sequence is CASSIGDRRNSGANVLTF. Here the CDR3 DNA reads TGTGCCAGCAGCATAGGCGACAGGCGAAACTCTGGGGCCAACGTCCTGACTTTC.

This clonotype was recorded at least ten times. For the CDR3, the DNA is TGTGCCAGCAGCGCAGACACTTTCTCCTACGAGCAGTACTTC. Translation gives CASSADTFSYEQYF. This chain connects TRBV7-9 to TRBJ2-7; D not resolved. The V end lost 5 bases, the J end lost 0 bases, and 11 bases lay between the germline ends. Germline V gene data show CDR1 as SEHNR and CDR2 as FQNEAQ (reference sequence). This CDR3 comprises 14 residues.

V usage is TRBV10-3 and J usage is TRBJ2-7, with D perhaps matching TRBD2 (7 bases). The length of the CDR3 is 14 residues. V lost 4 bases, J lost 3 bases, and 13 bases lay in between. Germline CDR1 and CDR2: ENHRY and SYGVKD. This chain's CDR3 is CAISAGGASYEQYF. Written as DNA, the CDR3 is TGTGCCATCAGTGCGGGGGGCGCGAGCTACGAGCAGTACTTC.

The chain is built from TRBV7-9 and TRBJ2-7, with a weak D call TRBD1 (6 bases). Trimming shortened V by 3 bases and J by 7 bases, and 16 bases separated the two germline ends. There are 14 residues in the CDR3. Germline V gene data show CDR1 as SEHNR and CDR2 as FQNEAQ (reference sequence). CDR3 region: CASSFRDTGNEQYF. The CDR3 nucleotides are TGTGCCAGCAGCTTCCGGGACACGGGCAATGAGCAGTACTTC.